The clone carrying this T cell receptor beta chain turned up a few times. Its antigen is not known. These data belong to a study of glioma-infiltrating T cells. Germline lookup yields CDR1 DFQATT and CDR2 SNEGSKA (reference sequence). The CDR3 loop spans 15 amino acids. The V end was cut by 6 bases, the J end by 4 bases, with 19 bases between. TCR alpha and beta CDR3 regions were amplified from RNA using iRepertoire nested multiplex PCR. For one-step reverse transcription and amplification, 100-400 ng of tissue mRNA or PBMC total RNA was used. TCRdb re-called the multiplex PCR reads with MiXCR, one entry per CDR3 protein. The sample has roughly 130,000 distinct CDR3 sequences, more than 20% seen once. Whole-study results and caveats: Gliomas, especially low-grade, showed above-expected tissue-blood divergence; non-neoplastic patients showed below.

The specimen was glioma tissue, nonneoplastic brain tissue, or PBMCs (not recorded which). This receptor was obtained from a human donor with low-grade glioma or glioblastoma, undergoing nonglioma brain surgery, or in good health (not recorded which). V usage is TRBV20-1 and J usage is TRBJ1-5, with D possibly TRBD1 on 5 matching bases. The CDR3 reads CSARPGLIENQPQHF. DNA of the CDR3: TGCAGTGCCCGTCCAGGGTTGATCGAAAATCAGCCCCAGCATTTT.